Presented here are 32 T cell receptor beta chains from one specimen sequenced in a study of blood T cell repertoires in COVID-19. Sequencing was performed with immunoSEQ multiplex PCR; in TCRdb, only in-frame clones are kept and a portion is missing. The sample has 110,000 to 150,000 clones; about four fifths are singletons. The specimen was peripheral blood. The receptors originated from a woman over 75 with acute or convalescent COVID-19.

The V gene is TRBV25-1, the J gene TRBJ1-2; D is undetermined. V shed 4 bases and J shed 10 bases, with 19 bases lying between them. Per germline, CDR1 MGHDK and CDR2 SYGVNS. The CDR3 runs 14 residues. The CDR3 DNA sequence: TGTGCCAGCAGTGGGAGGATGTGGGAAGGAGCCTACACCTTC. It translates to CASSGRMWEGAYTF.

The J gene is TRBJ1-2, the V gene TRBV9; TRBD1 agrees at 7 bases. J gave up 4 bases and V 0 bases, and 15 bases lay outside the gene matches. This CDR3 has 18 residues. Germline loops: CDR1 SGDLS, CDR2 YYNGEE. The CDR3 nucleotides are TGTGCCAGCAGCGTAGGCCCAACCCCTTCGGGACAGAGCTATGGCTACACCTTC. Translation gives CASSVGPTPSGQSYGYTF.

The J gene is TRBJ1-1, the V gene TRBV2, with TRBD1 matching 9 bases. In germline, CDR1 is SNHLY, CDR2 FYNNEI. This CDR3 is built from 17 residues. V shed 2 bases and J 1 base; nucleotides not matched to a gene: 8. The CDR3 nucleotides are TGTGCCAGCAGTGAATTACAGGGGGCAGAGAAGAACACTGAAGCTTTCTTT. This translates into CASSELQGAEKNTEAFF.

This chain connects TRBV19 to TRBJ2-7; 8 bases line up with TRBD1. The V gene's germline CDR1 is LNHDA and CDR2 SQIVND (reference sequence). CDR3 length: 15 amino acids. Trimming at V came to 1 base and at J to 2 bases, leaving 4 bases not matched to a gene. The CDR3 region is CASSIVRTGTYEQYF. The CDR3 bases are TGTGCCAGTAGTATAGTACGGACAGGGACCTACGAGCAGTACTTC. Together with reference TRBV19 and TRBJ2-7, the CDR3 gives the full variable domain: DGGITQSPKYLFRKEGQNVTLSCEQNLNHDAMYWYRQDPGQGLRLIYYSQIVNDFQKGDIAEGYSVSREKKESFPLTVTSAQKNPTAFYLCASSIVRTGTYEQYFGPGTRLTVT.

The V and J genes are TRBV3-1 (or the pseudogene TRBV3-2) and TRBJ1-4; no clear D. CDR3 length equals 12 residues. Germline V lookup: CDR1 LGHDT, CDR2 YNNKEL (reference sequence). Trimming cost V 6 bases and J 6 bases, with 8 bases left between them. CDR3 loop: CASSLSYEKLFF. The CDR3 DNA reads TGTGCCAGCAGTCTATCGTATGAAAAACTGTTTTTT.

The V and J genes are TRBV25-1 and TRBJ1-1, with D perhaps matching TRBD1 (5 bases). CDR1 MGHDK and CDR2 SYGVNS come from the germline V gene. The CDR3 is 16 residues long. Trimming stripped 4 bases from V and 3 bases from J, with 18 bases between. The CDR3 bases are TGTGCCAGCAGTGGCCGGAGATTGGCAGGGCACACTGAAGCTTTCTTT. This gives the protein CASSGRRLAGHTEAFF.

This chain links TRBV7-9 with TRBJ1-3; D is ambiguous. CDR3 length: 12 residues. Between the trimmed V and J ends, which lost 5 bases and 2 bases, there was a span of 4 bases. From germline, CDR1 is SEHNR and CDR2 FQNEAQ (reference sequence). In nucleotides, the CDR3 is TGTGCCAGCAGCCTTACTGGAAACACCATATATTTT. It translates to CASSLTGNTIYF.

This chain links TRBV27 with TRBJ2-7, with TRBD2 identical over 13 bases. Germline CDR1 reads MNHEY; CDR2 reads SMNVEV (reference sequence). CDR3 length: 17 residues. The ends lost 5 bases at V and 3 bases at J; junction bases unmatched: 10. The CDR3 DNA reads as TGTGCCAGCAGTCCTGGGACTAGCGGGGCTTCTTTCTACGAGCAGTACTTC. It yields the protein CASSPGTSGASFYEQYF.

Here the CDR3 reads CASSQGQGTQYF. CDR3 coding DNA: TGTGCCAGCAGCCAAGGACAGGGTACGCAGTATTTT. The chain combines TRBV3-1 (or the pseudogene TRBV3-2) with TRBJ2-3; the match to TRBD1 covers 7 bases. Germline V CDR1 and CDR2: LGHDT, YNNKEL (reference sequence). The CDR3 spans 12 residues. V lost 1 base, J lost 8 bases, and 0 bases stayed unmatched.

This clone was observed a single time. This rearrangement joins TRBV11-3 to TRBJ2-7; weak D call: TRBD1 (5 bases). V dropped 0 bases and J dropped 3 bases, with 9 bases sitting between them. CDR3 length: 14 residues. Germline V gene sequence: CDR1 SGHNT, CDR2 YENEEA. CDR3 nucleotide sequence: TGTGCCAGCAGCTTAGAGGACAAGAACTACGAGCAGTACTTC. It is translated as CASSLEDKNYEQYF.

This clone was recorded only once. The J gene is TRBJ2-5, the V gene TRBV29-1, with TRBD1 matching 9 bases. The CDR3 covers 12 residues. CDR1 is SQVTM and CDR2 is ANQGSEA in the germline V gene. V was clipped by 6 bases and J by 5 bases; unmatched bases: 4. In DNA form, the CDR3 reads TGCAGCGTGGACAGGGGTGGGGAGACCCAGTACTTC. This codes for CSVDRGGETQYF.

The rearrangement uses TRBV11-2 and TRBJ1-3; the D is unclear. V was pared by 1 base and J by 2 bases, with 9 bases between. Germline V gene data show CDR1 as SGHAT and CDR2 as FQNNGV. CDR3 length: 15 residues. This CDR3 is CASSLGGYTGNTIYF. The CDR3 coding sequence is TGTGCCAGCAGCTTAGGAGGGTATACTGGAAACACCATATATTTT.

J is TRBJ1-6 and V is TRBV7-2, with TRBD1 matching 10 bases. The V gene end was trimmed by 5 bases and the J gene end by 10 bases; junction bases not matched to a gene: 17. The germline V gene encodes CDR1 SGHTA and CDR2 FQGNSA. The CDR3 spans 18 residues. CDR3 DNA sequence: TGTGCCAGCAGCCCGCAATCTTGGACAGGGGGTGCAGGCTCACCCCTCCACTTT. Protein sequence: CASSPQSWTGGAGSPLHF.

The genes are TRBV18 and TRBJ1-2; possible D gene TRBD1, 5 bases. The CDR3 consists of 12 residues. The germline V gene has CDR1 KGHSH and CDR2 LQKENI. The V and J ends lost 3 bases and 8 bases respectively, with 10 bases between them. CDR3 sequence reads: CASSPGGDGYTF. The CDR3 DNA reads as TGTGCCAGCTCACCGGGCGGGGACGGCTACACCTTC. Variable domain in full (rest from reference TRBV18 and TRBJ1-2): NAGVMQNPRHLVRRRGQEARLRCSPMKGHSHVYWYRQLPEEGLKFMVYLQKENIIDESGMPKERFSAEFPKEGPSILRIQQVVRGDSAAYFCASSPGGDGYTFGSGTRLTVV.

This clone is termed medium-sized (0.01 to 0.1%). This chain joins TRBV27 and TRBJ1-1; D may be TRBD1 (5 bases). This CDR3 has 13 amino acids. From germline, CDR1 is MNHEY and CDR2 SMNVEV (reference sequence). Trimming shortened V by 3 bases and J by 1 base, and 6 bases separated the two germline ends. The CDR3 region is CASSLGGNTEAFF. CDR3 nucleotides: TGTGCCAGCAGTTTGGGGGGGAACACTGAAGCTTTCTTT.

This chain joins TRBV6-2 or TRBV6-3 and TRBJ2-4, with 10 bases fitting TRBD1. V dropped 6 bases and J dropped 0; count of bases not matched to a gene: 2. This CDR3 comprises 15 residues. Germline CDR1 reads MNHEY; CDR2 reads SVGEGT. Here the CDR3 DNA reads TGTGCCAGCAGCCGGACAGGGGGAGCCAAAAACATTCAGTACTTC. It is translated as CASSRTGGAKNIQYF.

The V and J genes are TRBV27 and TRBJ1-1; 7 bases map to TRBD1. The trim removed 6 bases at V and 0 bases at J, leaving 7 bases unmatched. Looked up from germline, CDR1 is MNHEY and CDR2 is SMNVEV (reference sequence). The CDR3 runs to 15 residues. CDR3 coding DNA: TGTGCCAGCAGGCACTGGGGACAGATGAACACTGAAGCTTTCTTT. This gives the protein CASRHWGQMNTEAFF.

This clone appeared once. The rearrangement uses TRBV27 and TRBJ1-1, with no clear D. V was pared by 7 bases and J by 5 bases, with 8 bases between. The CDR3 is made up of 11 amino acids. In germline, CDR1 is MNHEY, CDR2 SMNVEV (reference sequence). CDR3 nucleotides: TGTGCCAGCACCCGGGGAACTGAAGCTTTCTTT. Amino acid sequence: CASTRGTEAFF.

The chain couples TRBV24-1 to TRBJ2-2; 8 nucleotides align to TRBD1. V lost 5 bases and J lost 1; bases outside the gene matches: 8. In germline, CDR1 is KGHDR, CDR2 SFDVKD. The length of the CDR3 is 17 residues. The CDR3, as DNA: TGTGCCACCAGTGGACCACCCGGGACAGGGAACACCGGGGAGCTGTTTTTT. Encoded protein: CATSGPPGTGNTGELFF.

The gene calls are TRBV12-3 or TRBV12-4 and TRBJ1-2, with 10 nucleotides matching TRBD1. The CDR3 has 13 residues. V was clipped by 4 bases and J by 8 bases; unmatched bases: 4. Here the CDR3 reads CASSSGQGHGYTF. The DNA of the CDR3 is TGTGCCAGCAGTTCGGGACAGGGGCACGGCTACACCTTC.

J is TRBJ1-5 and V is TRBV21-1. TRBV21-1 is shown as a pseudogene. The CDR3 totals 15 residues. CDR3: CASSKGGVGNQPQHF. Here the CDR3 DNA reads TGTGCCAGCAGCAAAGGGGGAGTTGGCAATCAGCCCCAGCATTTT.

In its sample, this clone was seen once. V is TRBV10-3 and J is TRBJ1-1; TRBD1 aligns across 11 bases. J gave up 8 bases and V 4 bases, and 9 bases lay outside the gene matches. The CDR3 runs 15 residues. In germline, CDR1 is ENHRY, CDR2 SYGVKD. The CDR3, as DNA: TGTGCCATCAGTGCGGCAGGGACAGGGGGAGAGGAAGCTTTCTTT. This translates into CAISAAGTGGEEAFF.

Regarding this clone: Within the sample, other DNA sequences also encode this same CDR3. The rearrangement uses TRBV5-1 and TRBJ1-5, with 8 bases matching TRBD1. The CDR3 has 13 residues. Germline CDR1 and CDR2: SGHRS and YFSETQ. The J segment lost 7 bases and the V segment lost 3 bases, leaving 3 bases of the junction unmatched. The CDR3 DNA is TGCGCCAGCAGCTCCGACAGGGGCCAGCCCCAGCATTTT. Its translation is CASSSDRGQPQHF.

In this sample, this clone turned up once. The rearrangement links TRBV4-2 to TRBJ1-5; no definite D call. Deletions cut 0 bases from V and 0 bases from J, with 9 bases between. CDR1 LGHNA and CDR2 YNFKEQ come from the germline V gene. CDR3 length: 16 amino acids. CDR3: CASSQDPGFSNQPQHF. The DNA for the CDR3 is TGTGCCAGCAGCCAAGATCCGGGATTTAGCAATCAGCCCCAGCATTTT.

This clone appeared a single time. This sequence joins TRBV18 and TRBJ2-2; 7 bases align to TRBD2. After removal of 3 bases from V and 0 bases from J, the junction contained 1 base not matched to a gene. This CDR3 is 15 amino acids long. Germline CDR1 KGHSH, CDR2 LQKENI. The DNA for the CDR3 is TGTGCCAGCTCACCCGGGACTACGAACACCGGGGAGCTGTTTTTT. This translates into CASSPGTTNTGELFF.

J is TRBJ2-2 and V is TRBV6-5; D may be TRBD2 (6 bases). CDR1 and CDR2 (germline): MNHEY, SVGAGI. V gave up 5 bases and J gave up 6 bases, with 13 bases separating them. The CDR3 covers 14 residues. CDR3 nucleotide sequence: TGTGCCAGCAGTACCTACGGGGGACCCGGGGAGCTGTTTTTT. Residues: CASSTYGGPGELFF.

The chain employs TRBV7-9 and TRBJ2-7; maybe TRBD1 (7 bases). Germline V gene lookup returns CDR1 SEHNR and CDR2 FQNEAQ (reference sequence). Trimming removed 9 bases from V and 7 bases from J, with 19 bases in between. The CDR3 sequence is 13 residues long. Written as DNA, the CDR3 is TGTGCCAGTAAGCCAGGGGGGAACGGGGAGCAGTACTTC. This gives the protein CASKPGGNGEQYF.

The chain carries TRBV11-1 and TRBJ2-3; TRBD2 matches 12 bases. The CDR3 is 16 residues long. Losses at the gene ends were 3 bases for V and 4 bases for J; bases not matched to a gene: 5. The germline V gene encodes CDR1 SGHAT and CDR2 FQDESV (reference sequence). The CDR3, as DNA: TGTGCCAGCAGCTTCCAAGGACTAGCGGGGTCAGATACGCAGTATTTT. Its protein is CASSFQGLAGSDTQYF. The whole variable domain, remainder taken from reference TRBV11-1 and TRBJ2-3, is EAEVAQSPRYKITEKSQAVAFWCDPISGHATLYWYRQILGQGPELLVQFQDESVVDDSQLPKDRFSAERLKGVDSTLKIQPAELGDSAMYLCASSFQGLAGSDTQYFGPGTRLTVL.

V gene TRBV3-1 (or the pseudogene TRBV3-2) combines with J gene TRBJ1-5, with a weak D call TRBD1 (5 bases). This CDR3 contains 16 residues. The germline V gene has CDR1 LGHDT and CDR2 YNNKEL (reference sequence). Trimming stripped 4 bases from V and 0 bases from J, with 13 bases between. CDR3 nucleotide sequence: TGTGCCAGCAGCCTGGGGACTGTTTATAGCAATCAGCCCCAGCATTTT. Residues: CASSLGTVYSNQPQHF.

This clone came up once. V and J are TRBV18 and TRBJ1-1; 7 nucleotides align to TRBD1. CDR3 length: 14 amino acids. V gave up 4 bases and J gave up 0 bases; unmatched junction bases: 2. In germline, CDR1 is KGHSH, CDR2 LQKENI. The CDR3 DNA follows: TGTGCCAGCTCACAAGACAGGGTGAACACTGAAGCTTTCTTT. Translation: CASSQDRVNTEAFF.

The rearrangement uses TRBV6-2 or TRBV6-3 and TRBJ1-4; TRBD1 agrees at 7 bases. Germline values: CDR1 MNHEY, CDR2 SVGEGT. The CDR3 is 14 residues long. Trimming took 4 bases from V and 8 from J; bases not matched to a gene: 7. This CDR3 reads CASSSRGIPEKLFF. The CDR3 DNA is TGTGCCAGCAGTTCCAGGGGGATCCCGGAAAAACTGTTTTTT.

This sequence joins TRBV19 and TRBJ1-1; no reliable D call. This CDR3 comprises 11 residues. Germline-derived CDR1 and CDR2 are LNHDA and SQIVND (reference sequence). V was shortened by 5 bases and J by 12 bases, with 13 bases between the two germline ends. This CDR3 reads CASSPRTGTFF. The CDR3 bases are TGTGCCAGTAGTCCAAGGACTGGGACTTTCTTT.